This T cell receptor beta chain comes out of a study of CD8 T cells in Susac syndrome. Study conclusions and caveats: The study recognized that its TCR sequencing and HLA analysis covered a relatively small number of individuals.

TCR beta was sequenced from blood CD8+ and CD4+ T cells. The CD8+ and CD4+ T cells were isolated magnetically using a negative isolation approach, whereas the TEMRA cells were enriched by FACS. The CDR3 spans 18 residues. V lost 0 bases to trimming and J lost 0 bases; unmatched junction nucleotides: 8. The germline V gene encodes CDR1 DFQATT and CDR2 SNEGSKA (reference sequence). RNA, at about 0.45 to 1 ug, was reverse transcribed with random hexamers. The amplification used immunoSEQ multiplex PCR on TCR beta CDR3; it spanned 54 Vbeta and 13 Jbeta. MiXCR was run by TCRdb on the immunoSEQ multiplex PCR reads, yielding one entry per CDR3 protein. The data show about 140,000 distinct CDR3 sequences, 85% to 95% seen once. With regard to this clonotype: The antigen remains unidentified.

The sequenced sample was CD4+ T cells from PBMCs. This TCR derives from a human donor with multiple sclerosis. This chain joins TRBV20-1 and TRBJ2-6, with 7 bases matching TRBD1. CDR3 bases: TGCAGTGCTAGAGATACAGGGGTCCTAGCCTCTGGGGCCAACGTCCTGACTTTC. The encoded protein is CSARDTGVLASGANVLTF.